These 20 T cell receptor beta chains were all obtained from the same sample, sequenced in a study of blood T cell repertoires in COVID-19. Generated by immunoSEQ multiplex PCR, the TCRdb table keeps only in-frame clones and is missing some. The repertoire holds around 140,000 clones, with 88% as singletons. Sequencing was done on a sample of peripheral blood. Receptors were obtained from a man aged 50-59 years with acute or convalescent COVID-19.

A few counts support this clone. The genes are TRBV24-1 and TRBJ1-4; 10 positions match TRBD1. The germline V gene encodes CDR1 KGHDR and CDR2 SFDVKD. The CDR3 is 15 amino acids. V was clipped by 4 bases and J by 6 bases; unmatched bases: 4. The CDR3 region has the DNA TGTGCCACCAGTGACGCCGGGACAGGGGATGAAAAACTGTTTTTT. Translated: CATSDAGTGDEKLFF.

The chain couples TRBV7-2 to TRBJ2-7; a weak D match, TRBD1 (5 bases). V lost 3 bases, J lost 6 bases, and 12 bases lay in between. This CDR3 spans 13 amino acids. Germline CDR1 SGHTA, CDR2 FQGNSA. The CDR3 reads CASSFRVQGEQYF. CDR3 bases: TGTGCCAGCAGCTTCCGGGTTCAGGGCGAGCAGTACTTC.

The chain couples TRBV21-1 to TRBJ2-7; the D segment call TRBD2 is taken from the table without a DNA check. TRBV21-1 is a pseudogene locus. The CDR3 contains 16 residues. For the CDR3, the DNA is TGTGCCAGCAGAGGGGATAGCGGGCCCGCTTCCTACGAGCAGTACTTC. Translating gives CASRGDSGPASYEQYF.

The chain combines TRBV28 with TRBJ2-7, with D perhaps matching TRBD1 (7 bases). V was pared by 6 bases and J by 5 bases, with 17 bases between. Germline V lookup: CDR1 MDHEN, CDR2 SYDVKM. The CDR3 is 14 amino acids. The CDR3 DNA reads TGTGCCAGCAGCCCAGGGGGGAGTAGGGACGAGCAGTACTTC. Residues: CASSPGGSRDEQYF.

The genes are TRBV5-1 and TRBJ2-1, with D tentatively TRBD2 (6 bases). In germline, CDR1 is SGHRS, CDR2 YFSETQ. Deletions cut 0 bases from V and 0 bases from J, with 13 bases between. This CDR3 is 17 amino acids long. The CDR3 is CASSLAGLTYSYNEQFF. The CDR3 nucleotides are TGCGCCAGCAGCTTGGCCGGACTAACCTACTCCTACAATGAGCAGTTCTTC.

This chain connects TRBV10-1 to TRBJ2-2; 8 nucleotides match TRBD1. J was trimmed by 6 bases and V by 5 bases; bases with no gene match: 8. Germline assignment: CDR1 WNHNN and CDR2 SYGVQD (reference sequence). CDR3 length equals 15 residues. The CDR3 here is CASSQDREYPGELFF. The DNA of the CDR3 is TGCGCCAGCAGTCAGGACAGGGAATACCCCGGGGAGCTGTTTTTT.

The CDR3 sequence is CASRFEPGQHSNQPQHF. CDR3 DNA sequence: TGTGCAAGTCGCTTTGAACCAGGACAGCATAGCAATCAGCCCCAGCATTTT. The V call is TRBV12-2, the J call TRBJ1-5; no check of the table's D call, TRBD1, against the DNA was made. TRBV12-2 is marked as a pseudogene. CDR3 length: 17 residues.

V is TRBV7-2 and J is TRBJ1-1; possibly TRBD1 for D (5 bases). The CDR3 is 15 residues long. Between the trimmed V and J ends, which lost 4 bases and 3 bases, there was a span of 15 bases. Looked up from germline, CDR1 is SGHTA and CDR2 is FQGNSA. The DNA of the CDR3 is TGTGCCAGCAGCTCCCGGACACAGCTCTACACTGAAGCTTTCTTT. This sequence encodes CASSSRTQLYTEAFF.

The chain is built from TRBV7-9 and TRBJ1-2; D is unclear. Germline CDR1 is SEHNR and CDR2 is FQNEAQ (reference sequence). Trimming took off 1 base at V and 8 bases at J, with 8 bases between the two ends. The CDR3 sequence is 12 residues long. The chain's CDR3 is CASSLGASGYTF. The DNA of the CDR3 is TGTGCCAGCAGCTTAGGGGCGAGCGGCTACACCTTC. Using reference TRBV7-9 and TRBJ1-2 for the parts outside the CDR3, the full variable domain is DTGVSQNPRHKITKRGQNVTFRCDPISEHNRLYWYRQTLGQGPEFLTYFQNEAQLEKSRLLSDRFSAERPKGSFSTLEIQRTEQGDSAMYLCASSLGASGYTFGSGTRLTVV.

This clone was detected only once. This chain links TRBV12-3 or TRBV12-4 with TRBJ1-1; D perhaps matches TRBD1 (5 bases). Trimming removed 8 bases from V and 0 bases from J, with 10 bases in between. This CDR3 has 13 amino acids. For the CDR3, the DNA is TGTGCCAGCTCCGGGGGTTTGAACACTGAAGCTTTCTTT. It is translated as CASSGGLNTEAFF.

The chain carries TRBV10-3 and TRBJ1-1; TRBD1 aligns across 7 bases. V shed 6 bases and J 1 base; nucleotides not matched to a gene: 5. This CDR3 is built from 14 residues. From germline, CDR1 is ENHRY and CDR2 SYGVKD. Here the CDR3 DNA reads TGTGCCATCAGGAAAGGACAGGAGAACACTGAAGCTTTCTTT. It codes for CAIRKGQENTEAFF.

In nucleotides, the CDR3 is TGTGCCAGCAGCTTAGCCTGGACAGACACTGAAGCTTTCTTT. It codes for CASSLAWTDTEAFF. V gene TRBV11-2 combines with J gene TRBJ1-1; D might be TRBD1 (6 bases). Germline V lookup: CDR1 SGHAT, CDR2 FQNNGV. With 1 base removed from V and 3 bases from J, the gap between germline ends came to 9 bases. The CDR3 contains 14 residues. The full variable domain, with the rest looked up from reference TRBV11-2 and TRBJ1-1, is EAGVAQSPRYKIIEKRQSVAFWCNPISGHATLYWYQQILGQGPKLLIQFQNNGVVDDSQLPKDRFSAERLKGVDSTLKIQPAKLEDSAVYLCASSLAWTDTEAFFGQGTRLTVV.

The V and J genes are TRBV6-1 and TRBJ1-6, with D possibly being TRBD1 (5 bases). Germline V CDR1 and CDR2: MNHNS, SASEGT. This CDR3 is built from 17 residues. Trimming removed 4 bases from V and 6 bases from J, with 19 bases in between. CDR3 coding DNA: TGTGCCAGCAGTGCCAAGGGACTGCCCGGCGGTAATTCACCCCTCCACTTT. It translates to CASSAKGLPGGNSPLHF.

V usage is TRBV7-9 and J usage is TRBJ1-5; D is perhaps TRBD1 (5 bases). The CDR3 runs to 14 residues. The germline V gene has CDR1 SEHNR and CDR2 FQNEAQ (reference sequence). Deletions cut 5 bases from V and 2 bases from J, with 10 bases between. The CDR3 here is CASSRGVRNQPQHF. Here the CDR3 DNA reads TGTGCCAGCAGCCGGGGGGTTCGCAATCAGCCCCAGCATTTT.

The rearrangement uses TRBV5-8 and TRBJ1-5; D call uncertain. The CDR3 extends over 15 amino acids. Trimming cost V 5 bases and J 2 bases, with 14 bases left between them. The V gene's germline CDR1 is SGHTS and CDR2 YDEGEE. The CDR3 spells CASSLGRVGNQPQHF. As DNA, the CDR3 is TGTGCCAGCAGTCTTGGGCGGGTTGGCAATCAGCCCCAGCATTTT.

The CDR3: CASTLAAYNEQFF. DNA for the CDR3: TGTGCCAGCACACTAGCGGCCTACAATGAGCAGTTCTTC. This sequence joins TRBV28 and TRBJ2-1; 8 bases agree with TRBD2. Germline loops: CDR1 MDHEN, CDR2 SYDVKM. J gave up 2 bases and V 7 bases, and 1 base lay outside the gene matches. This CDR3 has 13 amino acids.

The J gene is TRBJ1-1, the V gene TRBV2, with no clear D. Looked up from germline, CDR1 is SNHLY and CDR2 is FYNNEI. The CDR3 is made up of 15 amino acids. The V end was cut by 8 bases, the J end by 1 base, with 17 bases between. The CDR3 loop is CASLQNRRENTEAFF. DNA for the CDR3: TGTGCCAGCCTGCAGAATCGACGGGAGAACACTGAAGCTTTCTTT.

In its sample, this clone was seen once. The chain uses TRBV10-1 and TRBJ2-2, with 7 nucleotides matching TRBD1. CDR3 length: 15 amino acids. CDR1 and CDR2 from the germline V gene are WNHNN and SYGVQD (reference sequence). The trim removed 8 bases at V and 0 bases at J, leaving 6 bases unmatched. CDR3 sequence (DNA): TGCGCCAGCGCCCGGGACAGTGCGAACACCGGGGAGCTGTTTTTT. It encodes CASARDSANTGELFF.

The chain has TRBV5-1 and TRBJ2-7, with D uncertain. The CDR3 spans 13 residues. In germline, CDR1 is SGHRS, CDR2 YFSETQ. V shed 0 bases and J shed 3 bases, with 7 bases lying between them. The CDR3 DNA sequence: TGCGCCAGCAGCTTGGTTTCTAACTACGAGCAGTACTTC. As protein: CASSLVSNYEQYF.

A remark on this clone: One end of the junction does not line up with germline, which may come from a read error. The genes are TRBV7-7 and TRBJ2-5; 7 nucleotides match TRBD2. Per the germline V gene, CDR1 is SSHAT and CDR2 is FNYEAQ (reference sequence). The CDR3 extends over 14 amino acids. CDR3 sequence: CASSLAGHQETQYF. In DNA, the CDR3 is TGTGCTAGCAGCTTAGCGGGCCACCAAGAGACCCAGTACTTC. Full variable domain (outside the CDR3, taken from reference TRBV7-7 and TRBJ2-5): GAGVSQSPRYKVTKRGQDVTLRCDPISSHATLYWYQQALGQGPEFLTYFNYEAQPDKSGLPSDRFSAERPEGSISTLTIQRTEQRDSAMYRCASSLAGHQETQYFGPGTRLLVL.